The clone carrying this T cell receptor (beta chain) was observed a handful of times. Its antigen is still unknown. MiXCR was run by TCRdb on the RT-PCR reads, yielding one entry per CDR3 protein. The sample records about 700,000 distinct CDR3 sequences, 14% being singletons. This sample is drawn from a study of response to subunit inactivated influenza vaccine. General observations from the study: Few additional T cells are recruited per seasonal influenza vaccination, authors suggested.

The TCR originated in a man in his forties or fifties who received an inactivated influenza vaccine. The specimen comprised PBMCs from blood, sampled less than 15 days before vaccination.

As DNA, the CDR3 is TGCGCCAGCAGCCCCTACTCCGGGACAGGGGTCCTCGAGCAGTACTTC. Translation: CASSPYSGTGVLEQYF. This chain links TRBV4-3 with TRBJ2-7; 10 bases agree with TRBD1. V was clipped by 4 bases and J by 6 bases; unmatched bases: 12. The CDR3 covers 16 residues. Germline V lookup: CDR1 LGHNA, CDR2 YSLEER.